This T cell receptor beta chain was identified in a study of fetal regulatory T cell absence and autoimmunity. The CDR3 extends over 11 amino acids. Germline-derived CDR1 and CDR2 are SNHLY and FYNNEI. Measured with immunoSEQ multiplex PCR; TCRdb has only the in-frame clones, and not every one. The table shows approximately 94,000 clones, with 72% occurring only once. The sequencing sample was made of pancreas tissue. The TCR comes from a male donor with IPEX syndrome. This chain joins TRBV2 and TRBJ2-1; D could derive from TRBD1 or TRBD2 (5 bases each). The DNA of the CDR3 is TGTGCTAGGGGAGATTACAATGAGCAGTTCTTC. Translated, it gives CARGDYNEQFF.